These 13 T cell receptor beta chains were sequenced from one sample in a study of T-cell memory formation after mild COVID-19. Using its own MiXCR run on the 5' RACE reads, TCRdb lists one record per CDR3 protein. The sample lists approximately 450,000 distinct CDR3 sequences, 18% occurring once. Sequenced: PBMCs or a T cell subset sorted from them (not recorded which). The receptors were gathered from an adult woman who had mild COVID-19 (a few samples of this study predate the infection). Cell type and time point are not known.

This clonotype was counted a few times. The rearrangement uses TRBV4-1 and TRBJ2-5; either TRBD1 or TRBD2 may fit D (6 bases each). This CDR3 comprises 15 residues. V lost 4 bases and J lost 5, with 17 bases in between. Germline lookup yields CDR1 MGHRA and CDR2 YSYEKL. The CDR3 nucleotides read TGCGCCAGCAGCCCGTCAGGGGCCGGGGGCGAGACCCAGTACTTC. Protein: CASSPSGAGGETQYF.

The rearrangement links TRBV30 to TRBJ2-2, with D hard to call. The germline V gene encodes CDR1 GTSNPN and CDR2 SVGIG (reference sequence). Trimming cost V 4 bases and J 1 base, with 13 bases left between them. The CDR3 length is 15 residues. The CDR3 protein is CAWKVLQLNTGELFF. In DNA form, the CDR3 reads TGTGCCTGGAAAGTTCTCCAATTGAACACCGGGGAGCTGTTTTTT.

The chain is built from TRBV20-1 and TRBJ1-1; D not certain. Germline CDR1 is DFQATT and CDR2 is SNEGSKA (reference sequence). Trimming shortened V by 6 bases and J by 0 bases, and 8 bases separated the two germline ends. The CDR3 is made up of 12 amino acids. CDR3 nucleotide sequence: TGCAGTGCCGAAAACATGAACACTGAAGCTTTCTTT. This codes for CSAENMNTEAFF.

The chain recombines TRBV5-1 with TRBJ2-3; D might be TRBD2 (6 bases). V dropped 4 bases and J dropped 3 bases, with 18 bases sitting between them. The germline CDR1 and CDR2 sequences are SGHRS and YFSETQ. This CDR3 comprises 16 residues. The CDR3 nucleotides are TGCGCCAGCAGCGGAGGGACCAGCAGGAGAACAGATACGCAGTATTTT. Its translation: CASSGGTSRRTDTQYF. The complete variable domain, with remaining parts taken from reference TRBV5-1 and TRBJ2-3, reads KAGVTQTPRYLIKTRGQQVTLSCSPISGHRSVSWYQQTPGQGLQFLFEYFSETQRNKGNFPGRFSGRQFSNSRSEMNVSTLELGDSALYLCASSGGTSRRTDTQYFGPGTRLTVL.

The rearrangement joins TRBV7-8 to TRBJ2-3; maybe TRBD2 (6 bases). The CDR3 length is 15 residues. Trimming cost V 2 bases and J 0 bases, with 9 bases left between them. The V gene's germline CDR1 is SGHVS and CDR2 FQNEAQ. The CDR3 DNA sequence: TGTGCCAGCAGCTTATTCGGGACTAGCACAGATACGCAGTATTTT. It yields the protein CASSLFGTSTDTQYF.

J is TRBJ1-6 and V is TRBV6-2 or TRBV6-3; D is uncertain. The CDR3 runs 14 residues. In germline, CDR1 is MNHEY, CDR2 SVGEGT. V gave up 6 bases and J gave up 13 bases, with 19 bases separating them. The CDR3 reads CASSQMGDESPLHF. The CDR3 nucleotides are TGTGCCAGCAGCCAAATGGGCGACGAGTCGCCCCTCCACTTT.

This clonotype was seen only a few times. The chain employs TRBV4-1 and TRBJ1-2; D is unresolved. Germline CDR1 MGHRA, CDR2 YSYEKL. Trimming pared 0 bases from V and 5 bases from J, leaving 10 bases between. The CDR3 is made up of 14 amino acids. CDR3 sequence (DNA): TGCGCCAGCAGCCAAGAGGACTTACCTTATGGCTACACCTTC. Its translation: CASSQEDLPYGYTF.

V and J are TRBV4-3 and TRBJ1-1; 8 bases map to TRBD1. Germline V CDR1 and CDR2: LGHNA, YSLEER. This CDR3 region has 15 residues. V lost 0 bases and J lost 7; bases outside the gene matches: 7. CDR3 DNA sequence: TGCGCCAGCAGCCAAGACCGACAGGGGATGGGTGAAGCTTTCTTT. As protein: CASSQDRQGMGEAFF.

A few counts support this clonotype. V usage is TRBV30 and J usage is TRBJ2-3, with 9 bases that match TRBD1. The CDR3 sequence is 14 residues long. Trimming cost V 8 bases and J 5 bases; bases outside gene matches: 11. From germline, CDR1 is GTSNPN and CDR2 SVGIG (reference sequence). The CDR3 protein is CARSPGQGGDTQYF. Here the CDR3 DNA reads TGTGCCCGGTCTCCGGGACAGGGTGGAGATACGCAGTATTTT.

With regard to this clonotype: The junction shows a germline mismatch at one end, possibly a read error. This sequence joins TRBV7-2 and TRBJ2-7, with TRBD2 matching over 9 bases. Germline V gene lookup returns CDR1 SGHTA and CDR2 FQGNSA. The CDR3 extends over 17 amino acids. CDR3 nucleotide sequence: TGTTCCAGCAGCTTAGCGAGAGCGGGAGGACCCCTAGCCGAGCAGTACTTC. Protein: CSSSLARAGGPLAEQYF.

J is TRBJ1-5 and V is TRBV10-3, with a weak D call TRBD1 (6 bases). Germline V gene sequence: CDR1 ENHRY, CDR2 SYGVKD. V was clipped by 6 bases and J by 5 bases, with 14 bases between them. The CDR3 is 14 amino acids. CDR3 sequence: CAIRPQGDDQPQHF. Here the CDR3 DNA reads TGTGCCATCAGGCCACAGGGAGACGATCAGCCCCAGCATTTT.

This rearrangement joins TRBV4-3 to TRBJ2-7; 7 bases line up with TRBD2. From germline, CDR1 is LGHNA and CDR2 YSLEER. This CDR3 is 15 amino acids long. The V gene end was trimmed by 1 base and the J gene end by 3 bases; junction bases not matched to a gene: 6. For the CDR3, the DNA is TGCGCCAGCAGCCAAGGTATTAGCGGGTACTACGAGCAGTACTTC. Residues: CASSQGISGYYEQYF.

This clonotype has a handful of counts. The rearrangement joins TRBV11-3 to TRBJ2-1, with a weak D call TRBD2 (6 bases). With 5 bases removed from V and 6 bases from J, the gap between germline ends came to 20 bases. Germline-derived CDR1 and CDR2 are SGHNT and YENEEA. The CDR3 loop spans 16 amino acids. The CDR3 sequence: CASSPADRRRGNEQFF. As DNA, the CDR3 is TGTGCCAGCAGCCCAGCCGATAGGAGGAGGGGCAATGAGCAGTTCTTC.